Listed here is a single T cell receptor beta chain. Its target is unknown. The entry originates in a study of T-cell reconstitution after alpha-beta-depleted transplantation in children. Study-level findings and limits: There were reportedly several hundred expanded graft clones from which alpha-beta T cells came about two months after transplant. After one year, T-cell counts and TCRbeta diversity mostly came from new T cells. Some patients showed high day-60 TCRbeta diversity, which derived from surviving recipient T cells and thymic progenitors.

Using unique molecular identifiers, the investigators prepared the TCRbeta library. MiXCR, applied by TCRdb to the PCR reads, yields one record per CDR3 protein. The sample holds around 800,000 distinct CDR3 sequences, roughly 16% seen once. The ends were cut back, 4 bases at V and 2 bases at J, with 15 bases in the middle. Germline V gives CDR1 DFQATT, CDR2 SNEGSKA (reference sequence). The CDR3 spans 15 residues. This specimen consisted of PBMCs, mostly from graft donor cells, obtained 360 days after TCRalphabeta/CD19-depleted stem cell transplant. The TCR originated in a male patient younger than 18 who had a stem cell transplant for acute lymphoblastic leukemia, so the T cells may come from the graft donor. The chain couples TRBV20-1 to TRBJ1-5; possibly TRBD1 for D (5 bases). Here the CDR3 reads CSAITDTWGNQPQHF. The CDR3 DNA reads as TGCAGTGCTATTACGGACACCTGGGGCAATCAGCCCCAGCATTTT.